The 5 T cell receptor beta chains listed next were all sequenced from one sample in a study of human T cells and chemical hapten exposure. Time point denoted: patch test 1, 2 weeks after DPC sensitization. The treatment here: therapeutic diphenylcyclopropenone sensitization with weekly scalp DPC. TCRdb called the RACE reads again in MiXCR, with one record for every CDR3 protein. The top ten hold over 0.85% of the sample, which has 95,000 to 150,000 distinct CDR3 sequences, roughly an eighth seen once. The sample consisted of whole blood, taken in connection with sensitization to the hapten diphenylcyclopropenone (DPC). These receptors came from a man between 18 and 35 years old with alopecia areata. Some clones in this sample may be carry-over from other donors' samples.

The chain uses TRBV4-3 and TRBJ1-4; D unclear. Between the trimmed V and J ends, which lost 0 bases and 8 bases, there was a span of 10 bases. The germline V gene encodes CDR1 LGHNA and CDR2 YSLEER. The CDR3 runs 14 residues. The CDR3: CASSQDIDREKLFF. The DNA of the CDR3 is TGCGCCAGCAGCCAAGATATCGACCGCGAAAAACTGTTTTTT.

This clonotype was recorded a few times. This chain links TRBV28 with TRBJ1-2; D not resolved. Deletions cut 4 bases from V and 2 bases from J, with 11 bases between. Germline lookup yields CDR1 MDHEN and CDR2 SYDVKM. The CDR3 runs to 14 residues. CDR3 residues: CASSSGNDNYGYTF. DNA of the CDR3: TGTGCCAGCAGTTCAGGAAACGACAACTATGGCTACACCTTC.

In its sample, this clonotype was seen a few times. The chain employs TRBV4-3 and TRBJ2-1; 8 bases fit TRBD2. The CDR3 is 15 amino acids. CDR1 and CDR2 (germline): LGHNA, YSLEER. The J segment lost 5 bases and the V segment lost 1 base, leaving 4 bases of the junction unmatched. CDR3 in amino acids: CASSQVAGGHNEQFF. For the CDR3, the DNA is TGCGCCAGCAGCCAAGTCGCGGGGGGCCACAATGAGCAGTTCTTC.

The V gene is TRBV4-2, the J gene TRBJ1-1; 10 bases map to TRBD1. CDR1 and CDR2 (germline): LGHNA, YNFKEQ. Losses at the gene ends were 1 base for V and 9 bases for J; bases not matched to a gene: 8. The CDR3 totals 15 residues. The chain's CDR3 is CASSQGPDRGLQAFF. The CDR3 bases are TGTGCCAGCAGCCAAGGTCCTGACAGGGGGCTCCAAGCTTTCTTT.

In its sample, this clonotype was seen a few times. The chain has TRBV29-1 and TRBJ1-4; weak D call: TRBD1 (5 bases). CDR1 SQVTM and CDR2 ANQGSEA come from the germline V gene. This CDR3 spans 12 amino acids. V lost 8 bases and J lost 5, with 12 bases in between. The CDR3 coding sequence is TGCAGCATACAGGACCTAAATGAAAAACTGTTTTTT. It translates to CSIQDLNEKLFF. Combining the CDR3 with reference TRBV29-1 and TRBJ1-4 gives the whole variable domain SAVISQKPSRDICQRGTSLTIQCQVDSQVTMMFWYRQQPGQSLTLIATANQGSEATYESGFVIDKFPISRPNLTFSTLTVSNMSPEDSSIYLCSIQDLNEKLFFGSGTQLSVL.